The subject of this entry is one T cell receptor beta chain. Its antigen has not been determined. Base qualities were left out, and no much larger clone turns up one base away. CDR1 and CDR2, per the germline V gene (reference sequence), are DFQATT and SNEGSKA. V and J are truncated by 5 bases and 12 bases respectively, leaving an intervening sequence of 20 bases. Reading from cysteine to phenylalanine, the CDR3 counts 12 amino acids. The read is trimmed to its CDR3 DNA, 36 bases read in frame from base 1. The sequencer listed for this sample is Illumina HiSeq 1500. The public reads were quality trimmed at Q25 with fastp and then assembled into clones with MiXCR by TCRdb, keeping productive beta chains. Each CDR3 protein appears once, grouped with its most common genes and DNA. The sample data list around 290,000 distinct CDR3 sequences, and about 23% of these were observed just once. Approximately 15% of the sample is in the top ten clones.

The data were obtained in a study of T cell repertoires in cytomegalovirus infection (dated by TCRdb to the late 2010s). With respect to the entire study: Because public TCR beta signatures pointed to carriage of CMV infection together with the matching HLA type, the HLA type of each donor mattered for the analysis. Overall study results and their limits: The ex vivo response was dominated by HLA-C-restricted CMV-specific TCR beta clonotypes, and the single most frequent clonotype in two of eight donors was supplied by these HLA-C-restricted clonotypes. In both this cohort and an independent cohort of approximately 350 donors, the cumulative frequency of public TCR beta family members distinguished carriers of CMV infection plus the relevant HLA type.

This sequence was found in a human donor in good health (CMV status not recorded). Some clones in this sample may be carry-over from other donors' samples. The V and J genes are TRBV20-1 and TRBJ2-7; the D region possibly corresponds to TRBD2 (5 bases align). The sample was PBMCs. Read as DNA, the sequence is TGCAGTGCTCAGGCTCCGGGGAGCTCGACGTACTTC. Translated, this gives CSAQAPGSSTYF.